The 11 T cell receptor beta chains below all came from one sample that was sequenced in a study of T-cell reconstitution after alpha-beta-depleted transplantation in children. Unique molecular identifiers featured in how the TCRbeta library was prepared. TCRdb fed the PCR reads into MiXCR, producing one record per CDR3 protein. Counted here are around 600,000 distinct CDR3 sequences, roughly 15% occurring once; the ten biggest clones make up around 0.96%. The input for sequencing was PBMCs from the stem cell graft donor, taken from the stem cell graft. These TCRs come from a human donor who donated a stem cell graft to a child with acute myeloid leukemia.

This clonotype was observed a handful of times. The V call is TRBV10-3, the J call TRBJ2-1, with D unclear. The CDR3 runs 14 residues. The germline V gene encodes CDR1 ENHRY and CDR2 SYGVKD. With 4 bases removed from V and 0 bases from J, the gap between germline ends came to 7 bases. CDR3 sequence (DNA): TGTGCCATCAGTGGAGGCGACTCCTACAATGAGCAGTTCTTC. This encodes CAISGGDSYNEQFF.

This clonotype appeared a few times. V and J are TRBV5-1 and TRBJ1-1; no reliable D call. Per the germline V gene, CDR1 is SGHRS and CDR2 is YFSETQ. The V and J ends lost 0 bases and 0 bases respectively, with 12 bases between them. The CDR3 is 16 amino acids. CDR3 residues: CASSLEVFAVNTEAFF. In DNA, the CDR3 is TGCGCCAGCAGCTTGGAAGTATTCGCGGTGAACACTGAAGCTTTCTTT.

The chain carries TRBV7-9 and TRBJ1-3; maybe TRBD1 (6 bases). The CDR3 has 15 residues. Between the trimmed V and J ends, which lost 4 bases and 2 bases, there was a span of 12 bases. The germline gives CDR1 SEHNR, CDR2 FQNEAQ (reference sequence). The CDR3 DNA reads TGTGCCAGCAGCTCGGACAGAGGACCTGGAAACACCATATATTTT. It translates to CASSSDRGPGNTIYF.

This clonotype was recorded many times. This chain uses TRBV4-3 with TRBJ2-1; 9 bases align to TRBD1. The V gene's germline CDR1 is LGHNA and CDR2 YSLEER. The junction had 10 bases not matched to a gene; V was cut back by 4 bases and J by 6 bases. This CDR3 region has 16 residues. The CDR3 DNA follows: TGCGCCAGCAGCCCCGCGGACAGGGGAACAGGCAATGAGCAGTTCTTC. This translates into CASSPADRGTGNEQFF.

The CDR3 region is CASSPMGAQDQETQYF. DNA for the CDR3: TGTGCCAGCAGCCCCATGGGGGCCCAGGACCAAGAGACCCAGTACTTC. This chain connects TRBV7-9 to TRBJ2-5; maybe TRBD1 (6 bases). Trimming took 5 bases from V and 0 from J, leaving 16 bases between them. The CDR3 totals 16 residues. Germline V gene data show CDR1 as SEHNR and CDR2 as FQNEAQ (reference sequence).

This clonotype was detected ten times or more. J is TRBJ1-2 and V is TRBV20-1; D is undetermined. The V gene's germline CDR1 is DFQATT and CDR2 SNEGSKA (reference sequence). CDR3 length: 13 residues. V dropped 6 bases and J dropped 3 bases, with 14 bases sitting between them. In nucleotides, the CDR3 is TGCAGTGCCCCGAGGGCAATCTACTATGGCTACACCTTC. It translates to CSAPRAIYYGYTF.

V and J are TRBV11-2 and TRBJ1-2, with 7 bases fitting TRBD1. The ends lost 4 bases at V and 4 bases at J; junction bases unmatched: 9. The CDR3 runs to 15 residues. Germline CDR1 is SGHAT and CDR2 is FQNNGV. The CDR3 region is CASSSYRDSLYGYTF. CDR3 nucleotide sequence: TGTGCCAGCAGCTCTTACCGGGACAGCCTCTATGGCTACACCTTC.

The V call is TRBV12-3 or TRBV12-4, the J call TRBJ1-4, with TRBD1 matching over 11 bases. This CDR3 contains 15 residues. V lost 7 bases, J lost 7 bases, and 8 bases stayed unmatched. The CDR3, as DNA: TGTGCCAGCAACACACCCGGGACAGGGGGTGAAAAACTGTTTTTT. Amino acids: CASNTPGTGGEKLFF.

Ten or more counts support this clonotype. The CDR3 protein is CSATAPRAYEQYV. For the CDR3, the DNA is TGCAGTGCCACGGCCCCAAGGGCCTACGAGCAGTACGTC. This chain uses TRBV20-1 with TRBJ2-7, with no clear D. The CDR3 length is 13 residues. From germline, CDR1 is DFQATT and CDR2 SNEGSKA (reference sequence). V lost 6 bases and J 2 bases, leaving 14 bases between the germline ends.

The chain joins TRBV27 to TRBJ2-3; D is unresolved. V lost 8 bases and J 2 bases, leaving 8 bases between the germline ends. The germline gives CDR1 MNHEY, CDR2 SMNVEV (reference sequence). CDR3 size: 12 residues. The CDR3 nucleotides are TGTGCCAGCGGGCCTCACACAGATACGCAGTATTTT. It codes for CASGPHTDTQYF.

The chain links TRBV6-4 to TRBJ1-5; TRBD1 is a possible D gene (5 bases). CDR3 length: 15 amino acids. The V gene lost 6 bases and the J gene lost 1 base, with 13 bases spanning the gap. Germline V gene sequence: CDR1 MRHNA, CDR2 SNTAGT. The CDR3 loop reads CASRPPGPSNQPQHF. The CDR3 DNA reads TGTGCCAGCAGACCACCGGGACCCAGCAATCAGCCCCAGCATTTT.